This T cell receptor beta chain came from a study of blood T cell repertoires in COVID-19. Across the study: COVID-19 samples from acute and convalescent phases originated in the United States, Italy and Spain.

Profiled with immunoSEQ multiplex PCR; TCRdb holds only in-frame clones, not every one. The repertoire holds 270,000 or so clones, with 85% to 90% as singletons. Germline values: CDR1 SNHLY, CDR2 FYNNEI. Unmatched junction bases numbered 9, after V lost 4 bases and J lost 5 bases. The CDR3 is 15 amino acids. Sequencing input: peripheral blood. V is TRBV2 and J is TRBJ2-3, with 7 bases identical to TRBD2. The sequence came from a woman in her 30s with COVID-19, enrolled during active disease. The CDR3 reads CASSVVGGGGDTQYF. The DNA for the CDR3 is TGTGCCAGCAGTGTGGTTGGCGGGGGTGGAGATACGCAGTATTTT.